This TCR beta chain was identified during a study of blood T cell repertoires in COVID-19 (dated by TCRdb to 2020 to 2021). For the wider study: Samples covering the acute and convalescent phases of COVID-19 were provided by collaborators in the United States, Italy and Spain. The sample metadata nearly always contained a de-identified subject ID, COVID-19 status, age in years and sex. Where available, HLA class I and class II types were taken from metadata supplied by the sample provider and were not determined by assay-based typing. The material from the prospective study consisted of cDNA or gDNA derived from T cells, B-cell-depleted T cells, or PBMCs. Samples came from the ongoing ImmuneRACE study (first 160 participants) plus 1,254 subjects from 6 global collaborators. The repertoires were released in a freely available public database meant as a resource for research on the immune response to SARS-CoV-2. The dataset comprised deeply sampled blood TCRbeta repertoires from subjects exposed to, actively infected with, or recovered from COVID-19. The paper as a whole reports these results and caveats: Clinical and demographic metadata were provided uncurated, with the amount varying by source and participant.

TCRbeta CDR3 regions were amplified from genomic DNA by means of the immunoSEQ Assay, a bias-controlled multiplex PCR. The original pipeline was this. The number of nucleated cells in each sample was estimated by amplification of reference gene primers within the assay. Sequence reads were collapsed and filtered to measure the absolute abundance of every unique TCRbeta CDR3 rearrangement. For each sample, productive Simpson clonality was calculated as the square root of Simpson's diversity index across productive rearrangements. TCRdb re-hosts the immuneACCESS table, in-frame sequences only. Its copies lack some clones; in the studies checked, an unresolved V gene accounts for under half of them, and the cause for the rest is not known. The DNA gave D and trimming, while V, J and clone size come from that table. Counted in this sample were 300,000 or so clones; roughly nine tenths of them appeared once. Of the sample, roughly 2.3% is held by the ten largest clones.

The germline V gene sets CDR1 to SGHAT and CDR2 to FQNNGV. V loses 5 bases, J loses 11 bases, and the germline ends lie 15 bases apart. Including cysteine and phenylalanine, the CDR3 has 12 amino acids. The kept DNA is CDR3 alone, 36 bases in frame from the first base. One collaborating source in Seattle enrolled patients during active infection and followed them longitudinally through the course of disease. Each collaborating institution followed its own protocols to collect whole blood in K2EDTA tubes. For TCRbeta analysis, collaborators shipped samples as frozen whole blood, isolated PBMCs, or DNA extracted from either of those sample types. Details on this clone: It lacks a known antigen. Base qualities are not provided; no much larger clone lies one nucleotide away.

This receptor was taken from a woman aged 30 to 39 with COVID-19, enrolled during active disease. The chain links TRBV11-2 with TRBJ1-1; TRBD1 is perhaps the D gene, given 5 matching bases. Material: peripheral blood. The DNA is TGTGCCAGCAGCCCCGAAGGGACTCAGGCTTTCTTT. Translated, it reads CASSPEGTQAFF.